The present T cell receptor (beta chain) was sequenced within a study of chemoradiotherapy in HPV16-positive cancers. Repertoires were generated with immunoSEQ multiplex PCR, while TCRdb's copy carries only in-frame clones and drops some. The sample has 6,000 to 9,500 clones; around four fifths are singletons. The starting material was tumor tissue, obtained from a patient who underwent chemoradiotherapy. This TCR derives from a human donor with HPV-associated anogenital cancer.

The CDR3 nucleotides are TGTGCCAGTAGTAACCAAGGATTTATGGATGAGCAGTTCTTC. It codes for CASSNQGFMDEQFF. The chain has TRBV19 and TRBJ2-1; D unclear. There are 14 residues in the CDR3. Trimming pared 4 bases from V and 8 bases from J, leaving 15 bases between. Per germline, CDR1 LNHDA and CDR2 SQIVND (reference sequence). The whole variable domain, filled in from reference TRBV19 and TRBJ2-1, reads DGGITQSPKYLFRKEGQNVTLSCEQNLNHDAMYWYRQDPGQGLRLIYYSQIVNDFQKGDIAEGYSVSREKKESFPLTVTSAQKNPTAFYLCASSNQGFMDEQFFGPGTRLTVL.